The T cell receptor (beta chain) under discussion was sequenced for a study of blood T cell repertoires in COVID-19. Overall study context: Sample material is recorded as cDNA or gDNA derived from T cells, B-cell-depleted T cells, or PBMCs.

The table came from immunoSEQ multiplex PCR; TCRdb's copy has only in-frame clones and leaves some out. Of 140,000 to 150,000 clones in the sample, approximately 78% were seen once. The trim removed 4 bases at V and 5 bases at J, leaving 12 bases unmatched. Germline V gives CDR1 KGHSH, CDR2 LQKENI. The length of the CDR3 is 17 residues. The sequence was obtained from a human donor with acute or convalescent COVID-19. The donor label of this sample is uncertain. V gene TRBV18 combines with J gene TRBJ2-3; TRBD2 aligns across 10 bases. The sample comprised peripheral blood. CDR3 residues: CASSRYQLAGNIDTQYF. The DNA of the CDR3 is TGTGCCAGCTCACGATACCAACTAGCGGGGAACATAGATACGCAGTATTTT.